This T cell receptor beta chain is from a study of T cell responses to AZD1222 COVID-19 vaccine. General study findings and limits: Unmutated variant regions are reportedly the target of nearly half of TCRs that are spike-specific.

Sequenced by immunoSEQ multiplex PCR; TCRdb stores in-frame clones only, minus some. The sample includes about 130,000 clones, over 85% of them seen just once. This CDR3 has 15 amino acids. The germline V gene has CDR1 SGHRS and CDR2 YFSETQ. Trimming stripped 0 bases from V and 3 bases from J, with 12 bases between. Comments on this clone: What it recognizes is unknown.

The sequence derives from an adult in good health. This sequence joins TRBV5-1 and TRBJ1-2; D not resolved. The sample here was peripheral blood, taken on day 0 of AZD1222 vaccination. Here the CDR3 reads CASSLGPTLDYGYTF. The CDR3 coding sequence is TGCGCCAGCAGCTTGGGCCCTACACTGGACTATGGCTACACCTTC.